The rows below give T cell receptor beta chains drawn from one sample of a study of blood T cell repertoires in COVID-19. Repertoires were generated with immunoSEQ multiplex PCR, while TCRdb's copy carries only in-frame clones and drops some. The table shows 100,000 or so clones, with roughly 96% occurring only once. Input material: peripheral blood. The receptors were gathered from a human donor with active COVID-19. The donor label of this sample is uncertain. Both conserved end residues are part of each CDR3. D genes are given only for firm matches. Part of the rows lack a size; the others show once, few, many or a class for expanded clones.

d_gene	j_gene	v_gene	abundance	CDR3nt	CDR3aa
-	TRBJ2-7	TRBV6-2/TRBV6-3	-	TGTGCCAGCAGTTACGCGGCTAGGCAGTACTTC	CASSYAARQYF
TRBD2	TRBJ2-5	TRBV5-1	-	TGCGCCAGCAGCTCCGGACTAGCGGAAGAGACCCAGTACTTC	CASSSGLAEETQYF
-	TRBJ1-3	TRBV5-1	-	TGCGCCAGCGGTTCCGGGGTAGGAAACACCATATATTTT	CASGSGVGNTIYF
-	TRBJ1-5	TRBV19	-	TGTGCCACTGGAGGGGCTGGGGCTGGTCAGCCCCAGCATTTT	CATGGAGAGQPQHF
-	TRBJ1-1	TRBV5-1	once	TGCGCCAGCAGCCTCGGAGGAGGTCCCAACACTGAAGCTTTCTTT	CASSLGGGPNTEAFF
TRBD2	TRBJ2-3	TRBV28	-	TGTGCCAGCAGTTTCGTAGGACTAGCGGGAATAACAGATACGCAGTATTTT	CASSFVGLAGITDTQYF
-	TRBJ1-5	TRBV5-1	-	TGCGCCAGCAGCCCCCGGCCTGACAGCAACAATCAGCCCCAGCATTTT	CASSPRPDSNNQPQHF
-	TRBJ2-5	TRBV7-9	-	TGTGCCAGCAGTTATGCTGACTTGCAAGAGACCCAGTACTTC	CASSYADLQETQYF
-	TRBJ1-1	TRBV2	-	TGTGCCACCAGCGGGGGGGGCGGGTCGAACACTGAAGCTTTCTTT	CATSGGGGSNTEAFF
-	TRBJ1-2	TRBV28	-	TGTGCCAGCAGCCCAGGTCAAACTGGGTATGGCTACACCTTC	CASSPGQTGYGYTF
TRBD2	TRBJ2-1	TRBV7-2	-	TGTGCCAGCAGCTTGGGACTAGCTATAAGGTACAATGAGCAGTTCTTC	CASSLGLAIRYNEQFF
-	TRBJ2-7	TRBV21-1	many	TGTGCCAGCAGCAACTCAAGGACAGGGTACTACGAGCAGTACTTC	CASSNSRTGYYEQYF
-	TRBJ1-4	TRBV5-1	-	TGCGCCAGCAGCACCTACCCGTCACAGGAAACTAATGAAAAACTGTTTTTT	CASSTYPSQETNEKLFF
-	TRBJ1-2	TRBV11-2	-	TGTGCCAGCAGCTTAGGACAGCCTAACTATGGCTACACCTTC	CASSLGQPNYGYTF
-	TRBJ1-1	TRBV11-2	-	TGTGCCAGCAGCTTTGAGGCCGGGGAAATTCTCTTT	CASSFEAGEILF
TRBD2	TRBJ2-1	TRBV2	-	TGTGCCAGCAGTGATGGTAGCGGGAGCATGGTGGAGCAGTTCTTC	CASSDGSGSMVEQFF
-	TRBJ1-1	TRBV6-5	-	TGTGCCAGCAGTTACTCGGAACAGGGAGCTTTCTTT	CASSYSEQGAFF
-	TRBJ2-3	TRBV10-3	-	TGTGCCATCAGTGAGTCGTACAGTGACACAGATACGCAGTATTTT	CAISESYSDTDTQYF
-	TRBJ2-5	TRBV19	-	TGTGCCAGTAGTATACGGCGAGGAAAAGAGACCCAGTACTTC	CASSIRRGKETQYF
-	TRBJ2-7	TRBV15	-	TGTGCCACCAGCAGAGATTCGTCCCCGTCCTACGAGCAGTACTTC	CATSRDSSPSYEQYF
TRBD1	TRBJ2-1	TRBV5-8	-	TGTGCCAGCAGCGTTTGGACAGGGGGAATGGTGGGCAATGAGCAGTTCTTC	CASSVWTGGMVGNEQFF
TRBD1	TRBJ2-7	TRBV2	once	TGTGCCACCGGGGACAGATCCTACGAGCAGTACTTC	CATGDRSYEQYF
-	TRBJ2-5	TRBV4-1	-	TGCGCCAGCAAGCCGGCGACGGGGGTGGTGGGAGAGACCCAGTACTTC	CASKPATGVVGETQYF
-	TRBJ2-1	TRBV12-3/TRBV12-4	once	TGTGCCAGCAGTTTGGTCGAGAATGAGCAGTTCTTC	CASSLVENEQFF
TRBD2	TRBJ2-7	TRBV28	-	TGTGCCAGCAGTTCGAAACTAGCGGGGATATTCTACGAGCAGTACTTC	CASSSKLAGIFYEQYF
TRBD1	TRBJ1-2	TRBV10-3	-	TGTGCCATCACAACGACAGGGGTTGAGGGCTACACCTTC	CAITTTGVEGYTF
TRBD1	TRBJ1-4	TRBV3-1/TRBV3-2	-	TGTGCCAGCAGCCTAGGACAGGGGCAAGTTGCAACTAATGAAAAACTGTTTTTT	CASSLGQGQVATNEKLFF
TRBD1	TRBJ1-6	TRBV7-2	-	TGTGCCAGCAGCCCGGGACAGGGGTATAATTCACCCCTCCACTTT	CASSPGQGYNSPLHF
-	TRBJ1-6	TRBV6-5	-	TGTGCCAGCAAATTCCGACAGAATAATTCACCCCTCCACTTT	CASKFRQNNSPLHF
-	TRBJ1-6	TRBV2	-	TGTGCCAGCAGACCGGAGGAGTATTCACCCCTCCACTTT	CASRPEEYSPLHF
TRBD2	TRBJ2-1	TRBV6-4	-	TGTGCCAGCAGTGAAAATAGCGGGAGCTCTGAGCAGTTCTTC	CASSENSGSSEQFF
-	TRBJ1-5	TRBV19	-	TGTGCCAGTAGTATAGAGGCCAGCGGGAGCAATCAGCCCCAGCATTTT	CASSIEASGSNQPQHF
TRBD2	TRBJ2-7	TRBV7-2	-	TGTGCCAGCAGCTTAGGACTAGCGGGAGGGCTCTACGAGCAGTACTTC	CASSLGLAGGLYEQYF
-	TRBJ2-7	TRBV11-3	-	TGTGCCAGCAGCCCAGGATGGGGGGATCAGGAGCAGTACTTC	CASSPGWGDQEQYF
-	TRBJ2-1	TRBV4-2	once	TGTGCCAGCAGCCAAGTATCCAGCGGCCGGAGCTCCTACAATGAGCAGTTCTTC	CASSQVSSGRSSYNEQFF
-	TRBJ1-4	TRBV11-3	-	TGTGCCAGCAGCTTAGATCCCGAGCACAAACTGTTTTTT	CASSLDPEHKLFF
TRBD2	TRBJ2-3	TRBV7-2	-	TGTGCCAGCAGCTTATCCACTAGCGGGGGGCCTAGCACAGATACGCAGTATTTT	CASSLSTSGGPSTDTQYF
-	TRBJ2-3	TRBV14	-	TGTGCCAGCAGCCAAGTTCCCGTTGGCACAGATACGCAGTATTTT	CASSQVPVGTDTQYF
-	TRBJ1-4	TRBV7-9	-	TGTGCCAGCAGCTTACTATTAGGGGCAAATGAAAAACTGTTTTTT	CASSLLLGANEKLFF
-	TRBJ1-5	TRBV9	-	TGTGCCAGCAGCGTAGGCACGGTTAGCAATCAGCCCCAGCATTTT	CASSVGTVSNQPQHF
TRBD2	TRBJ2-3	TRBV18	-	TGTGCCAGCTCACCTCGTCCCGGGACTAGCTGGGGCACAGATACGCAGTATTTT	CASSPRPGTSWGTDTQYF
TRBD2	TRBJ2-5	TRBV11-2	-	TGTGCCAGCAGCTTTCGGGGGGGTGTAGAGACCCAGTACTTC	CASSFRGGVETQYF
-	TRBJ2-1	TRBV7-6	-	TGTGCCAGCAGCCCAATTCGGGAGCAGTTCTTC	CASSPIREQFF
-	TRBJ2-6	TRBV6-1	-	TGTGCCAGCAGTGGGACACAGGGTTATGGGGCCAACGTCCTGACTTTC	CASSGTQGYGANVLTF
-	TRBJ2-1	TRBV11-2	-	TGTGCCAGCAGCCCCCTAGTAATGGATTTGAGGAATGAGCAGTTCTTC	CASSPLVMDLRNEQFF
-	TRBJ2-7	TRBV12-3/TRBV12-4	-	TGTGCCAGCAGTTTGTCCGCGGCGGGCGAGCAGTACTTC	CASSLSAAGEQYF
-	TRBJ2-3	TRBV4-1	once	TGCGCCAGCAGCCAAGGGAGGGGACGGGGCACAGATACGCAGTATTTT	CASSQGRGRGTDTQYF
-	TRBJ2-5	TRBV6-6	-	TGTGCCAGCAGCCAAAGACCCAGGGTGGAGACCCAGTACTTC	CASSQRPRVETQYF
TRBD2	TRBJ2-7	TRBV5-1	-	TGCGCCAGCAGCTTGGCCGTTCTAGCGGGAGAAGTTTACGAGCAGTACTTC	CASSLAVLAGEVYEQYF
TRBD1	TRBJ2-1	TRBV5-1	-	TGCGCCAGCAGCTTCGAGGGGGCCTCCTACAATGAGCAGTTCTTC	CASSFEGASYNEQFF
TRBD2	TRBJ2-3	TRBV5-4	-	TGTGCCAGCAGCTTGCGGAGCGGGGGATCCTCCCACACAGATACGCAGTATTTT	CASSLRSGGSSHTDTQYF
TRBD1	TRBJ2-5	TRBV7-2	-	TGTGCCAGCAGCTCCGAGACAGGGAGAGGAGAGACCCAGTACTTC	CASSSETGRGETQYF
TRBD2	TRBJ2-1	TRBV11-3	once	TGTGCCAGCAGCTTAGCCAAGCGGGGACAGCAGTTCTTC	CASSLAKRGQQFF
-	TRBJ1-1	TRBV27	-	TGTGCCAGCAGTTCCGGCGACAGGAACACTGAAGCTTTCTTT	CASSSGDRNTEAFF
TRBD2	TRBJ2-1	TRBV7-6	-	TGTGCCAGCAGCTTATTTAATAGCGGGGCAAAAGACAATGAGCAGTTCTTC	CASSLFNSGAKDNEQFF